This entry is about one TCR beta chain. This CDR3 has 14 amino acids. J gave up 3 bases and V 4 bases, and 6 bases lay outside the gene matches. Looked up from germline, CDR1 is MDHEN and CDR2 is SYDVKM. Seattle participants joined during active infection and were tracked over time. The data stem from a study of blood T cell repertoires in COVID-19. Study-level background: Samples of COVID-19 (acute and convalescent) were obtained from the United States, Italy and Spain. Nucleic acid was either cDNA or gDNA, and it came from T cells, B-cell-depleted T cells, or PBMCs.

Authors' analysis steps: Reference gene primer amplification gave estimated nucleated cell counts. Sequenced by immunoSEQ multiplex PCR; TCRdb stores in-frame clones only, minus some. From that table come the V and J calls and clone size; the DNA was used to work out D and trimming. The profile covers about 350,000 clones, with roughly nine tenths appearing a single time and 3% to 4.5% taken by the ten largest. J is TRBJ2-7 and V is TRBV28; 7 bases are a match to TRBD1. What was sequenced was peripheral blood. This sequence was found in a woman aged 60-70 years with COVID-19, enrolled during active disease. CDR3: CASSSSGTVYEQYF. The CDR3 DNA sequence: TGTGCCAGCAGTTCGTCCGGGACAGTCTACGAGCAGTACTTC.